The 12 T cell receptor beta chains below all came from one sample that was sequenced in a study of shared clonotypes between healthy human individuals. Assay used: immunoSEQ multiplex PCR; TCRdb lists only in-frame clones, some missing. The sample carries some 2,000,000 clones, 85% to 95% recorded once. The sequenced material came from naive CD4+ T cells sorted from blood. Subset noted: CD45RA+ positively selected. The receptor source for this set is a man between 18 and 35 years old in good health.

This sequence joins TRBV10-3 and TRBJ2-7, with D perhaps assigned TRBD1 or TRBD2 (5 bases each). V was clipped by 11 bases and J by 3 bases, with 14 bases between them. Germline-derived CDR1 and CDR2 are ENHRY and SYGVKD. The CDR3 runs to 12 residues. This chain's CDR3 is CASSGTLYEQYF. The CDR3 bases are TGTGCCTCCTCCGGGACCCTCTACGAGCAGTACTTC.

The rearrangement joins TRBV7-2 to TRBJ1-2, with unresolved D. Germline values: CDR1 SGHTA, CDR2 FQGNSA. The CDR3 totals 13 residues. V gave up 5 bases and J gave up 8 bases, with 15 bases separating them. CDR3 nucleotides: TGTGCCAGCAGCCGGACTCCCAACGAGGGCTACACCTTC. Amino acid sequence: CASSRTPNEGYTF.

The chain combines TRBV7-8 with TRBJ1-4; 9 bases align to TRBD1. The junction had 7 bases not matched to a gene; V was cut back by 4 bases and J by 7 bases. The CDR3 is 15 amino acids. In germline, CDR1 is SGHVS, CDR2 FQNEAQ. CDR3 amino acids: CASSSPGQGSEKLFF. CDR3 DNA sequence: TGTGCCAGCAGCTCACCGGGACAGGGAAGTGAAAAACTGTTTTTT.

On this clone itself: The same CDR3 is also encoded by other DNA sequences in this sample. The rearrangement links TRBV30 to TRBJ1-1; D call uncertain. The CDR3 has 11 residues. V lost 2 bases, J lost 4 bases, and 5 bases lay in between. Germline V gene sequence: CDR1 GTSNPN, CDR2 SVGIG (reference sequence). The CDR3 coding sequence is TGTGCCTGGAGTACCGGCACTGAAGCTTTCTTT. It is translated as CAWSTGTEAFF.

The CDR3 is CASSLFRAAETQYF. Here the CDR3 DNA reads TGTGCCAGCAGCTTATTTCGGGCGGCGGAGACCCAGTACTTC. The J gene is TRBJ2-5, the V gene TRBV11-2; no firm D call. With 2 bases removed from V and 5 bases from J, the gap between germline ends came to 12 bases. The CDR3 is 14 amino acids. Germline CDR1 and CDR2: SGHAT and FQNNGV.

The sample holds one count of this clone. The chain has TRBV30 and TRBJ1-6; perhaps TRBD1 as D (6 bases). The V end was cut by 3 bases, the J end by 7 bases, with 13 bases between. Per the germline V gene, CDR1 is GTSNPN and CDR2 is SVGIG (reference sequence). The CDR3 is made up of 14 amino acids. For the CDR3, the DNA is TGTGCCTGGAGGGACGGGACACTAAATTCACCCCTCCACTTT. Its translation is CAWRDGTLNSPLHF.

The gene calls are TRBV5-1 and TRBJ2-7; TRBD2 is a possible D gene (5 bases). Trimming stripped 1 base from V and 0 bases from J, with 11 bases between. The CDR3 runs 15 residues. The germline V gene has CDR1 SGHRS and CDR2 YFSETQ. The CDR3 protein is CASSLTDFSSYEQYF. In nucleotides, the CDR3 is TGCGCCAGCAGCTTGACGGACTTCAGCTCCTACGAGCAGTACTTC.

The rearrangement uses TRBV19 and TRBJ1-5; D is uncertain. CDR1 and CDR2 (germline): LNHDA, SQIVND (reference sequence). The CDR3 runs to 13 residues. Trimming removed 6 bases at V and 9 bases at J, with 15 bases between. CDR3 nucleotide sequence: TGTGCCAGTAGGAACGGCGGGAGTGGGCCCCAGCATTTT. Translating it yields CASRNGGSGPQHF. Full variable domain (remainder filled in from reference TRBV19 and TRBJ1-5): DGGITQSPKYLFRKEGQNVTLSCEQNLNHDAMYWYRQDPGQGLRLIYYSQIVNDFQKGDIAEGYSVSREKKESFPLTVTSAQKNPTAFYLCASRNGGSGPQHFGDGTRLSIL.

This rearrangement joins TRBV11-2 to TRBJ2-1; perhaps TRBD2 as D (6 bases). The CDR3 totals 14 residues. V lost 5 bases, J lost 5 bases, and 13 bases lay in between. Germline assignment: CDR1 SGHAT and CDR2 FQNNGV. CDR3 nucleotide sequence: TGTGCCAGCAGCCCCCTGCGGGGACACAATGAGCAGTTCTTC. Protein sequence: CASSPLRGHNEQFF.

V usage is TRBV10-3 and J usage is TRBJ1-4; D remains unclear. Deletions cut 3 bases from V and 7 bases from J, with 12 bases between. Germline-derived CDR1 and CDR2 are ENHRY and SYGVKD. The CDR3 totals 14 residues. CDR3 nucleotide sequence: TGTGCCATCAGTGATCGGGGTGAAGGTGAAAAACTGTTTTTT. Encoded protein: CAISDRGEGEKLFF.

This clone was seen just once. The V and J genes are TRBV11-1 and TRBJ2-7; 8 nucleotides match TRBD1. Trimming removed 4 bases from V and 0 bases from J; junction bases left unmatched: 8. The CDR3 is made up of 16 amino acids. Germline V lookup: CDR1 SGHAT, CDR2 FQDESV (reference sequence). The CDR3 DNA is TGTGCCAGCAGCTGGACAGGGTCAAAGCTCTCCTACGAGCAGTACTTC. Residues: CASSWTGSKLSYEQYF.

The rearrangement uses TRBV6-5 and TRBJ2-7, with TRBD2 matching 7 bases. Germline trimming cut 5 bases from V and 7 bases from J; bases unmatched to any gene: 11. Germline V gene sequence: CDR1 MNHEY, CDR2 SVGAGI. This CDR3 is built from 14 residues. The CDR3 protein is CASSPLGLEGEQYF. The CDR3 DNA reads TGTGCCAGCAGTCCCCTTGGACTAGAGGGTGAGCAGTACTTC.